These 11 T cell receptor beta chains originate from one sample sequenced in a study of blood T cell repertoires in COVID-19. TCRdb keeps only in-frame clones here, not all; method: immunoSEQ multiplex PCR. The data contain 230,000 or so clones, roughly four fifths of them singletons. Material: peripheral blood. Receptor source: a woman of 80 years or more with COVID-19, enrolled during active disease.

The chain is built from TRBV18 and TRBJ2-7, with TRBD2 matching over 8 bases. Trimming at V came to 3 bases and at J to 0 bases, leaving 4 bases not matched to a gene. Germline lookup yields CDR1 KGHSH and CDR2 LQKENI. The CDR3 runs 15 residues. The CDR3 nucleotides are TGTGCCAGCTCACCTCCGGGGGGGAGCTCCTACGAGCAGTACTTC. It encodes CASSPPGGSSYEQYF.

The V gene is TRBV6-5, the J gene TRBJ1-2; 9 nucleotides match TRBD1. Germline-derived CDR1 and CDR2 are MNHEY and SVGAGI. J gave up 4 bases and V 6 bases, and 3 bases lay outside the gene matches. The CDR3 is 13 amino acids. The CDR3 nucleotides read TGTGCCAGCAGCCGGGGACAGGGCTATGGCTACACCTTC. Translated: CASSRGQGYGYTF.

This chain joins TRBV7-9 and TRBJ1-1; a weak D match, TRBD1 (6 bases). Trimming stripped 5 bases from V and 4 bases from J, with 17 bases between. The CDR3 has 15 amino acids. CDR1 is SEHNR and CDR2 is FQNEAQ in the germline V gene (reference sequence). The CDR3 region is CASSQTGLVGTEAFF. The CDR3, as DNA: TGTGCCAGCAGCCAAACAGGGTTGGTTGGCACTGAAGCTTTCTTT.

This chain links TRBV28 with TRBJ1-2; D is unclear. CDR3 length: 13 amino acids. Per the germline V gene, CDR1 is MDHEN and CDR2 is SYDVKM. V was clipped by 4 bases and J by 5 bases, with 11 bases between them. Here the CDR3 reads CASSSQNKYGYTF. DNA of the CDR3: TGTGCCAGCAGTTCACAGAACAAGTATGGCTACACCTTC.

This chain joins TRBV29-1 and TRBJ1-2; D gene ambiguous. Germline V gives CDR1 SQVTM, CDR2 ANQGSEA. The CDR3 totals 13 residues. V gave up 4 bases and J gave up 0 bases, with 9 bases separating them. CDR3 nucleotide sequence: TGCAGCGTTGCGGTCGGAGCTAACTATGGCTACACCTTC. Protein product: CSVAVGANYGYTF.

The V and J genes are TRBV15 and TRBJ2-5; TRBD1 might be the D (6 bases). The CDR3 totals 15 residues. The V end lost 5 bases, the J end lost 5 bases, and 18 bases lay between the germline ends. Per germline, CDR1 LNHNV and CDR2 YYDKDF (reference sequence). DNA of the CDR3: TGTGCCACCAGCTTCCGGGCAGGGGAGAGCGAGACCCAGTACTTC. Its protein product is CATSFRAGESETQYF.

V gene TRBV7-6 combines with J gene TRBJ2-3, with 8 bases aligning to TRBD2. CDR3 length: 15 residues. Germline CDR1 and CDR2: SGHVS and FNYEAQ. Losses at the gene ends were 5 bases for V and 1 base for J; bases not matched to a gene: 5. CDR3 sequence reads: CASSRSRGGTDTQYF. The CDR3 region has the DNA TGTGCCAGCAGCCGATCGCGGGGGGGCACAGATACGCAGTATTTT.

The chain has TRBV4-3 and TRBJ1-5; 7 bases line up with TRBD1. CDR3 length: 16 amino acids. Unmatched junction bases numbered 4, after V lost 0 bases and J lost 2 bases. Germline-derived CDR1 and CDR2 are LGHNA and YSLEER. The CDR3 coding sequence is TGCGCCAGCAGCCAAGAGTCCGGGACAGGCAATCAGCCCCAGCATTTT. Protein product: CASSQESGTGNQPQHF.

This chain links TRBV6-4 with TRBJ1-5; D is unclear. Germline assignment: CDR1 MRHNA and CDR2 SNTAGT. Trimming shortened V by 2 bases and J by 5 bases, and 10 bases separated the two germline ends. The CDR3 contains 14 residues. The CDR3 loop is CASSDRFGDQPQHF. DNA of the CDR3: TGTGCCAGCAGTGACCGGTTCGGGGATCAGCCCCAGCATTTT.

The CDR3 DNA is TGTGCCAGCTCGCGGCGGGAGGATGTAGATACGCAGTATTTT. This encodes CASSRREDVDTQYF. This sequence joins TRBV7-2 and TRBJ2-3; 8 positions agree with TRBD2. The CDR3 has 14 amino acids. Germline V gene data show CDR1 as SGHTA and CDR2 as FQGNSA. With 8 bases clipped from V and 5 bases from J, the junction kept 9 bases outside the gene matches. Full variable domain (remainder filled in from reference TRBV7-2 and TRBJ2-3): GAGVSQSPSNKVTEKGKDVELRCDPISGHTALYWYRQSLGQGLEFLIYFQGNSAPDKSGLPSDRFSAERTGGSVSTLTIQRTQQEDSAVYLCASSRREDVDTQYFGPGTRLTVL.

This clone turned up a few times. This rearrangement joins TRBV2 to TRBJ1-1; D remains unclear. This CDR3 contains 16 residues. Germline V gene sequence: CDR1 SNHLY, CDR2 FYNNEI. V was cut by 6 bases and J by 0 bases, with 17 bases left in between. CDR3 sequence reads: CASSARGLSMNTEAFF. Written as DNA, the CDR3 is TGTGCCAGCAGCGCCCGCGGACTCTCCATGAACACTGAAGCTTTCTTT. Drawing the rest from reference TRBV2 and TRBJ1-1, the complete variable domain is EPEVTQTPSHQVTQMGQEVILRCVPISNHLYFYWYRQILGQKVEFLVSFYNNEISEKSEIFDDQFSVERPDGSNFTLKIRSTKLEDSAMYFCASSARGLSMNTEAFFGQGTRLTVV.